These 28 T cell receptor beta chains share one sample of origin, sequenced in a study of human T cells and chemical hapten exposure. Time point denoted: patch test 3, about 24 weeks after DPC sensitization. This sample's treatment: therapeutic diphenylcyclopropenone sensitization with weekly scalp DPC. TCRdb reprocessed the RACE reads via MiXCR and lists one record per CDR3 protein. The sample consists of 50,000 to 70,000 distinct CDR3 sequences, 12% of them appearing once. The sequencing used whole blood, collected in connection with sensitization to the hapten diphenylcyclopropenone (DPC). The receptors were gathered from a man aged 25-45 years with alopecia areata. Some clones in this sample may be carry-over from other donors' samples.

This clonotype was counted ten times or more. CDR3 loop: CASSPPSQGKQFF. The CDR3 region has the DNA TGTGCCAGCTCACCACCGTCTCAGGGCAAGCAGTTCTTC. The chain joins TRBV18 to TRBJ2-1, with a weak D call TRBD1 (5 bases). V dropped 0 bases and J dropped 11 bases, with 11 bases sitting between them. Germline CDR1 and CDR2: KGHSH and LQKENI. This CDR3 spans 13 amino acids.

This clonotype has a handful of counts. As DNA, the CDR3 is TGTGCCAGAAGCTTACGTGACCGATCCTCCTACGAGCAGTACTTC. Its protein product is CARSLRDRSSYEQYF. The chain links TRBV5-3 to TRBJ2-7; D is uncertain. TRBV5-3 is identified as an open reading frame with a role that is uncertain. Trimming took 2 bases from V and 0 from J, leaving 12 bases between them. The CDR3 has 15 amino acids.

This clonotype was counted only a few times. The chain combines TRBV20-1 with TRBJ2-7; D not resolved. Germline CDR1 and CDR2: DFQATT and SNEGSKA (reference sequence). The CDR3 has 12 residues. V was trimmed by 6 bases and J by 0 bases, leaving 9 bases between them. Here the CDR3 reads CSAAAPSYEQYF. CDR3 DNA: TGCAGTGCGGCTGCGCCCTCCTACGAGCAGTACTTC.

J is TRBJ1-6 and V is TRBV12-3 or TRBV12-4; maybe TRBD1 (5 bases). The CDR3 runs to 19 residues. Trimming left V 2 bases short and J 0 bases short, with 17 bases between. CDR3 amino acids: CASSLTPGRGSSYNSPLHF. Written as DNA, the CDR3 is TGTGCCAGCAGTTTAACACCGGGGCGAGGGAGCTCCTATAATTCACCCCTCCACTTT.

V gene TRBV12-3 or TRBV12-4 combines with J gene TRBJ1-5; D is unclear. V lost 7 bases to trimming and J lost 0 bases, with 13 bases between them. This CDR3 region has 15 residues. The CDR3 sequence: CASNLGVYSNQPQHF. The DNA of the CDR3 is TGTGCCAGCAACCTAGGAGTCTATAGCAATCAGCCCCAGCATTTT.

This clonotype was observed a few times. The rearrangement links TRBV7-3 to TRBJ2-3; TRBD1 is a possible D gene (6 bases). V was trimmed by 1 base and J by 0 bases, leaving 11 bases between them. Germline CDR1 and CDR2: SGHTA and FQGTGA. The CDR3 runs to 16 residues. The CDR3 protein is CASSLNGGGSTDTQYF. DNA of the CDR3: TGTGCCAGCAGCTTAAATGGGGGCGGCAGCACAGATACGCAGTATTTT.

This clonotype was seen repeatedly, ten times or more. V usage is TRBV7-2 and J usage is TRBJ2-7; tentatively, D is TRBD2 (6 bases). The CDR3 loop spans 14 amino acids. Germline values: CDR1 SGHTA, CDR2 FQGNSA. Trimming stripped 5 bases from V and 3 bases from J, with 14 bases between. DNA for the CDR3: TGTGCCAGCAGCCCCGTCGGGGGTATCTACGAGCAGTACTTC. It is translated as CASSPVGGIYEQYF.

This clonotype was observed at least ten times. This chain joins TRBV9 and TRBJ1-2, with a weak D call TRBD1 (6 bases). The CDR3 runs to 15 residues. Germline V CDR1 and CDR2: SGDLS, YYNGEE. Deletions cut 3 bases from V and 4 bases from J, with 16 bases between. The DNA for the CDR3 is TGTGCCAGCAGCGCTTTTGGGGGGGCTTCCTATGGCTACACCTTC. Translation gives CASSAFGGASYGYTF.

CDR3 region: CASSQDWQGGFDEQFF. CDR3 DNA: TGTGCCAGCAGCCAAGATTGGCAGGGAGGGTTTGATGAGCAGTTCTTC. This chain joins TRBV14 and TRBJ2-1; the match to TRBD2 covers 7 bases. Germline CDR1 and CDR2: SGHDN and FVKESK. The CDR3 runs 16 residues. The trim removed 0 bases at V and 8 bases at J, leaving 10 bases unmatched. The full variable domain, its missing parts supplied by reference TRBV14 and TRBJ2-1, is EAGVTQFPSHSVIEKGQTVTLRCDPISGHDNLYWYRRVMGKEIKFLLHFVKESKQDESGMPNNRFLAERTGGTYSTLKVQPAELEDSGVYFCASSQDWQGGFDEQFFGPGTRLTVL.

V is TRBV18 and J is TRBJ1-3; D is unresolved. Germline V lookup: CDR1 KGHSH, CDR2 LQKENI. This CDR3 region has 13 residues. V was trimmed by 8 bases and J by 0 bases, leaving 8 bases between them. This chain's CDR3 is CASTTASGNTIYF. In DNA, the CDR3 is TGTGCCAGCACCACAGCCTCTGGAAACACCATATATTTT.

This clonotype showed up just a few times. This chain joins TRBV20-1 and TRBJ2-7, with TRBD2 as a possible D gene (6 bases). Per the germline V gene, CDR1 is DFQATT and CDR2 is SNEGSKA (reference sequence). CDR3 length equals 14 residues. Trimming took off 3 bases at V and 0 bases at J, with 12 bases between the two ends. CDR3 sequence: CSASAAGSSYEQYF. The CDR3, as DNA: TGCAGTGCTAGCGCGGCGGGGAGCTCCTACGAGCAGTACTTC.

This clonotype was seen ten or more times. The chain links TRBV6-2 or TRBV6-3 to TRBJ1-1; 8 nucleotides agree with TRBD1. The CDR3 contains 16 residues. The germline CDR1 and CDR2 sequences are MNHEY and SVGEGT. V shed 5 bases and J 4 bases; nucleotides not matched to a gene: 12. CDR3: CASSTQGARLGTEAFF. The CDR3 DNA reads as TGTGCCAGCAGTACCCAGGGGGCGCGGCTGGGCACTGAAGCTTTCTTT.

At least ten counts were recorded for this clonotype. The chain links TRBV6-1 to TRBJ1-5; TRBD1 is a possible D gene (5 bases). This CDR3 has 15 residues. Per the germline V gene, CDR1 is MNHNS and CDR2 is SASEGT. V was trimmed by 0 bases and J by 2 bases, leaving 8 bases between them. The CDR3 reads CASSEAGRGNQPQHF. In DNA, the CDR3 is TGTGCCAGCAGTGAAGCGGGACGAGGCAATCAGCCCCAGCATTTT.

This chain's CDR3 is CSVGGLAGEYNEQFF. The CDR3 DNA sequence: TGCAGCGTTGGAGGACTAGCGGGGGAATACAATGAGCAGTTCTTC. The gene calls are TRBV29-1 and TRBJ2-1; 13 nucleotides align to TRBD2. V shed 4 bases and J 4 bases; nucleotides not matched to a gene: 4. Germline V gene lookup returns CDR1 SQVTM and CDR2 ANQGSEA. There are 15 residues in the CDR3.

This clonotype appeared many times. The V gene is TRBV28, the J gene TRBJ1-6, with 9 bases that match TRBD1. The junction had 4 bases not matched to a gene; V was cut back by 8 bases and J by 8 bases. This CDR3 contains 13 residues. Per germline, CDR1 MDHEN and CDR2 SYDVKM. CDR3 DNA sequence: TGTGCCAGCGGGCGACAGGGGGATTCACCCCTCCACTTT. This translates into CASGRQGDSPLHF.

This clonotype was seen a few times. The gene calls are TRBV24-1 and TRBJ2-1, with unresolved D. V shed 10 bases and J shed 9 bases, with 12 bases lying between them. Looked up from germline, CDR1 is KGHDR and CDR2 is SFDVKD. The CDR3 covers 11 residues. As DNA, the CDR3 is TGTGCCACAGGACGAATCTCTGAGCAGTTCTTC. It codes for CATGRISEQFF.

The gene calls are TRBV4-1 and TRBJ1-1; maybe TRBD1 (5 bases). The CDR3 sequence is 13 residues long. V shed 6 bases and J shed 1 base, with 9 bases lying between them. Per germline, CDR1 MGHRA and CDR2 YSYEKL. The CDR3 spells CASSATGNTEAFF. CDR3 DNA: TGCGCCAGCAGTGCAACAGGGAACACTGAAGCTTTCTTT.

This clonotype was counted only a few times. The chain couples TRBV5-5 to TRBJ1-2; D perhaps matches TRBD1 (5 bases). CDR3 length: 14 amino acids. Germline V gene sequence: CDR1 SGHKS, CDR2 YYEKEE (reference sequence). V lost 0 bases to trimming and J lost 8 bases, with 14 bases between them. The CDR3 is CASSLAARVDGYTF. CDR3 nucleotide sequence: TGTGCCAGCAGCTTGGCCGCCAGGGTCGACGGCTACACCTTC.

In this sample, this clonotype turned up a few times. At one end, the junction sequence differs from germline, possibly due to a read error. This sequence joins TRBV28 and TRBJ2-5, with TRBD1 matching over 12 bases. CDR3 length: 15 amino acids. Germline assignment: CDR1 MDHEN and CDR2 SYDVKM. The DNA for the CDR3 is TGTGCCAGCAGCACCCCGGGACAGGGGGCCCCCCGGGGCAACTTC. This gives the protein CASSTPGQGAPRGNF.

This clonotype has a count of ten or more. This CDR3 reads CASSPPMRTEAFF. In nucleotides, the CDR3 is TGTGCCAGCTCACCACCTATGCGGACTGAAGCTTTCTTT. The rearrangement uses TRBV18 and TRBJ1-1; D is undetermined. Germline assignment: CDR1 KGHSH and CDR2 LQKENI. The CDR3 sequence is 13 residues long. The ends were cut back, 0 bases at V and 5 bases at J, with 7 bases in the middle.

This clonotype has a count of ten or more. The CDR3 loop is CASSMPRNQPQHF. DNA of the CDR3: TGTGCCAGTAGTATGCCCAGGAATCAGCCCCAGCATTTT. The rearrangement links TRBV19 to TRBJ1-5; D is uncertain. Deletions cut 3 bases from V and 4 bases from J, with 7 bases between. The V gene's germline CDR1 is LNHDA and CDR2 SQIVND (reference sequence). This CDR3 is built from 13 residues.

This rearrangement joins TRBV9 to TRBJ2-1; TRBD1 matches at 8 bases. V trimming: 1 base; J trimming: 4 bases; junction bases outside the gene matches: 16. Germline lookup yields CDR1 SGDLS and CDR2 YYNGEE. The CDR3 loop spans 19 amino acids. CDR3 sequence: CASSVTGGTVPSGYNEQFF. CDR3 nucleotides: TGTGCCAGCAGCGTAACAGGGGGGACAGTTCCATCAGGGTACAATGAGCAGTTCTTC.

Concerning this clonotype: A read error is possible here, since a much larger clone lies one base away. The gene calls are TRBV2 and TRBJ2-1; D is tentatively TRBD1 or TRBD2 (6 bases each). Germline V gene lookup returns CDR1 SNHLY and CDR2 FYNNEI. This CDR3 contains 15 residues. CDR3: CGSREDSLTGNEQFF. CDR3 DNA sequence: TGTGGCAGCAGGGAGGACAGCCTAACGGGGAATGAGCAGTTCTTC.

This clonotype was seen a handful of times. The chain joins TRBV21-1 to TRBJ1-2. TRBV21-1 is shown as a pseudogene. This CDR3 has 17 amino acids. CDR3 nucleotide sequence: TGTGCCAGCAGCACCCTCTTAAGGACGTGTTCTAACTATGGCTACACCTTC. Its translation is CASSTLLRTCSNYGYTF.

This clonotype was picked up a small number of times. The rearrangement links TRBV9 to TRBJ2-1; D gene ambiguous. V was pared by 4 bases and J by 3 bases, with 5 bases between. Germline V CDR1 and CDR2: SGDLS, YYNGEE. The CDR3 totals 12 residues. The CDR3 reads CASSLNYNEQFF. CDR3 sequence (DNA): TGTGCCAGCAGCCTCAACTACAATGAGCAGTTCTTC.

This clonotype came up a few times. The J gene is TRBJ2-5, the V gene TRBV5-4; 9 bases line up with TRBD1. The V segment lost 4 bases and the J segment 4 bases; nucleotides outside the gene matches: 11. The length of the CDR3 is 16 residues. Germline lookup yields CDR1 SGHNT and CDR2 YYREEE (reference sequence). The CDR3 reads CASSRRDRALGETQYF. DNA of the CDR3: TGTGCCAGCAGCCGCCGGGACAGGGCCCTGGGAGAGACCCAGTACTTC. The complete variable domain, with remaining parts taken from reference TRBV5-4 and TRBJ2-5, reads ETGVTQSPTHLIKTRGQQVTLRCSSQSGHNTVSWYQQALGQGPQFIFQYYREEENGRGNFPPRFSGLQFPNYSSELNVNALELDDSALYLCASSRRDRALGETQYFGPGTRLLVL.

This clonotype was observed a handful of times. J is TRBJ1-1 and V is TRBV5-6; D unclear. V was trimmed by 2 bases and J by 4 bases, leaving 9 bases between them. The CDR3 sequence is 13 residues long. In germline, CDR1 is SGHDT, CDR2 YYEEEE. The CDR3 region has the DNA TGTGCCAGCAGCTTTGGGAAATTCACTGAAGCTTTCTTT. Protein product: CASSFGKFTEAFF.

This clonotype was recorded many times. The chain couples TRBV20-1 to TRBJ2-5; possibly TRBD2 for D (6 bases). This CDR3 comprises 15 residues. V lost 2 bases and J lost 2, with 15 bases in between. Germline V CDR1 and CDR2: DFQATT, SNEGSKA (reference sequence). Written as DNA, the CDR3 is TGCAGTGCTAGAATCCCGGGACTGGGACAAGAGACCCAGTACTTC. Translation: CSARIPGLGQETQYF.